Listed below are T cell receptor beta chains from one sample, sequenced in a study of T cell responses to AZD1222 COVID-19 vaccine. Clones were read by immunoSEQ multiplex PCR, and TCRdb kept only the in-frame ones, dropping some. The table records about 79,000 clones, about 90% of them present only once. This sample comprised peripheral blood, obtained on day 0 of MenACWY control vaccination. The receptors were gathered from an adult in good health. CDR3s leave out the opening cysteine and the closing phenylalanine or tryptophan. Expanded clones are given a class, and other clones once, few, many or no size at all.

>TRBJ2-7|TRBV7-8|-
ASSLRTGIYEQY
>TRBJ1-1|TRBV4-3|-
ASSQGQGEDTEAF
>TRBJ1-1|TRBV30|once
AWRTGGYLEAF
>TRBJ2-5|TRBV20-1|-
SAQGAETQY
>TRBJ2-1|TRBV7-2|-
ASSLESPRTTSSYNEQF
>TRBJ1-4|TRBV5-1|-
ASSQGQNEKLF
>TRBJ1-5|TRBV18|-
ASSPGTGASNQPQH
>TRBJ2-7|TRBV6-5|-
ASSYLVGLSSIP
>TRBJ1-5|TRBV6-5|-
ASSLDRGHQPQH
>TRBJ2-5|TRBV7-9|-
ASSPNRIQTQY
>TRBJ1-5|TRBV19|-
ASGVGEDFRNQPQH
>TRBJ2-1|TRBV11-3|-
ASSPMTGINEQF
>TRBJ2-3|TRBV7-9|-
ASSLPPPTLGTDTQY
>TRBJ2-1|TRBV19|-
ASSPRPGTGYNEQF
>TRBJ1-4|TRBV9|-
ASSVAGGKLF
>TRBJ2-3|TRBV5-4|-
ASSFGQGSTDTQY
>TRBJ1-3|TRBV28|-
ASSLQYSGNTIY
>TRBJ2-1|TRBV18|-
ASSANKGYEQF